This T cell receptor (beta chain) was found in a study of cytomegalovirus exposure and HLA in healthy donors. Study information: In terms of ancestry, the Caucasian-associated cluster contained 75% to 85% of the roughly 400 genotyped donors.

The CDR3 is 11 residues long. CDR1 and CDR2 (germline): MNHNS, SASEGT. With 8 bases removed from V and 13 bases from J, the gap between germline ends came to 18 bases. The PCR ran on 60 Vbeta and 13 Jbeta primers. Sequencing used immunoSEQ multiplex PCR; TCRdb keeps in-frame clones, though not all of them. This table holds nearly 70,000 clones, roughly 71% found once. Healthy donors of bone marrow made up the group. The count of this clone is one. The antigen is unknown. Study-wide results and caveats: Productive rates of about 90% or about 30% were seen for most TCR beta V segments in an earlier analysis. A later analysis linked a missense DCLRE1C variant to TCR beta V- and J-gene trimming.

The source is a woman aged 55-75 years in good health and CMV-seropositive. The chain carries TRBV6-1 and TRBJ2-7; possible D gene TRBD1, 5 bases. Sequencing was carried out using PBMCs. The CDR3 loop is CASAWQGFLYF. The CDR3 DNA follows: TGTGCCAGCGCATGGCAGGGATTTTTATACTTC.